Presented here are 32 T cell receptor beta chains from one specimen sequenced in a study of radiotherapy plus CTLA-4 blockade in lung cancer. Sequenced by immunoSEQ multiplex PCR; TCRdb stores in-frame clones only, minus some. The sample lists tens of thousands of clones, about 85% occurring once. This specimen was peripheral blood, taken from a patient treated with radiotherapy plus ipilimumab. All receptors derive from a human donor with non-small cell lung cancer whose response to radiotherapy plus ipilimumab could not be evaluated.

The CDR3 spells CASSISRYEQYF. The CDR3 DNA reads TGTGCCAGCAGCATTAGCCGATACGAGCAGTACTTC. The genes are TRBV7-2 and TRBJ2-7, with D hard to call. The CDR3 has 12 amino acids. CDR1 is SGHTA, CDR2 FQGNSA, per germline. Trimming cost V 5 bases and J 4 bases, with 9 bases left between them.

A few counts support this clone. The CDR3 loop is CSVEQGQGPTASYNEQFF. The CDR3 nucleotides read TGCAGCGTTGAGCAGGGTCAGGGCCCAACGGCCTCCTACAATGAGCAGTTCTTC. The chain recombines TRBV29-1 with TRBJ2-1; TRBD1 is a possible D gene (5 bases). The V gene lost 3 bases and the J gene lost 0 bases, with 21 bases spanning the gap. The CDR3 is 18 amino acids. From germline, CDR1 is SQVTM and CDR2 ANQGSEA.

The chain links TRBV18 to TRBJ2-7, with a weak D call TRBD2 (5 bases). The CDR3 sequence is 13 residues long. V lost 5 bases, J lost 5 bases, and 13 bases lay in between. Germline V CDR1 and CDR2: KGHSH, LQKENI. In DNA form, the CDR3 reads TGTGCCAGCTCAAACCGAGAGGGCCACGAGCAGTACTTC. It is translated as CASSNREGHEQYF.

The chain recombines TRBV7-2 with TRBJ1-2; 7 bases agree with TRBD1. CDR1 is SGHTA and CDR2 is FQGNSA in the germline V gene. With V trimmed by 5 bases and J by 4 bases, 4 bases remained unmatched. The CDR3 consists of 13 residues. The CDR3 here is CASSLTGTYGYTF. CDR3 in DNA: TGTGCCAGCAGCCTGACAGGGACCTATGGCTACACCTTC.

The genes are TRBV6-5 and TRBJ1-1; D is unresolved. CDR1 and CDR2 from the germline V gene are MNHEY and SVGAGI. With 0 bases removed from V and 0 bases from J, the gap between germline ends came to 8 bases. This CDR3 has 15 amino acids. In DNA, the CDR3 is TGTGCCAGCAGTTACTCGCGCCTGGTGAACACTGAAGCTTTCTTT. Its protein is CASSYSRLVNTEAFF.

The CDR3 sequence: CASSPIYRGTDTQYF. For the CDR3, the DNA is TGCGCCAGCAGCCCTATATACAGGGGGACAGATACGCAGTATTTT. The rearrangement links TRBV23-1 to TRBJ2-3, with 8 bases aligning to TRBD1. TRBV23-1 is annotated as an ORF whose role is uncertain. The CDR3 spans 15 residues. J was trimmed by 3 bases and V by 6 bases; bases with no gene match: 8.

The rearrangement joins TRBV11-2 to TRBJ2-6, with D tentatively TRBD2 (6 bases). V lost 5 bases and J 5 bases, leaving 13 bases between the germline ends. This CDR3 region has 15 residues. CDR1 and CDR2 (germline): SGHAT, FQNNGV. Here the CDR3 DNA reads TGTGCCAGCAGCCTTGGGGGGTTTAGGGCCAACGTCCTGACTTTC. Protein sequence: CASSLGGFRANVLTF.

The gene calls are TRBV7-2 and TRBJ2-5, with D hard to call. Gene TRBJ2-7 matches the end of the DNA better, so the J call may be wrong. The germline gives CDR1 SGHTA, CDR2 FQGNSA. CDR3 length: 14 residues. This CDR3 reads CASSLGLASYEQYF. CDR3 in DNA: TGTGCCAGCAGCTTAGGACTGGCCTCCTACGAGCAGTACTTC.

This sequence joins TRBV5-5 and TRBJ2-1; D not certain. V lost 1 base and J lost 0, with 8 bases in between. The CDR3 runs 15 residues. CDR1 SGHKS and CDR2 YYEKEE come from the germline V gene (reference sequence). CDR3 sequence reads: CASSLTAGSYNEQFF. Written as DNA, the CDR3 is TGTGCCAGCAGCTTGACAGCAGGCTCCTACAATGAGCAGTTCTTC.

This chain uses TRBV6-1 with TRBJ1-5; 7 bases line up with TRBD1. V shed 0 bases and J 3 bases; nucleotides not matched to a gene: 5. Germline V CDR1 and CDR2: MNHNS, SASEGT. The CDR3 runs to 16 residues. CDR3 loop: CASSEALGTVNQPQHF. The CDR3 DNA reads TGTGCCAGCAGTGAAGCGTTGGGGACAGTCAATCAGCCCCAGCATTTT.

This clone has just one count. This rearrangement joins TRBV6-5 to TRBJ2-7, with 8 bases aligning to TRBD1. Germline-derived CDR1 and CDR2 are MNHEY and SVGAGI. CDR3 length: 15 residues. With V trimmed by 6 bases and J by 2 bases, 9 bases remained unmatched. The CDR3 sequence: CASRIHQGAPYEQYF. CDR3 in DNA: TGTGCCAGCAGGATTCATCAGGGGGCTCCCTACGAGCAGTACTTC.

The chain recombines TRBV2 with TRBJ1-2; maybe TRBD1 (5 bases). The germline gives CDR1 SNHLY, CDR2 FYNNEI. CDR3 length: 14 residues. Deletions cut 4 bases from V and 0 bases from J, with 9 bases between. The CDR3 bases are TGTGCCAGCAGTGCGGGGGTCACTAACTATGGCTACACCTTC. The encoded protein is CASSAGVTNYGYTF.

The table lists this clone with a few counts. This chain links TRBV6-5 with TRBJ2-3; maybe TRBD1 (5 bases). Trimming shortened V by 5 bases and J by 8 bases, and 8 bases separated the two germline ends. Germline CDR1 and CDR2: MNHEY and SVGAGI. This CDR3 spans 11 amino acids. This CDR3 reads CASSVQGTQYF. The DNA of the CDR3 is TGTGCCAGCAGTGTTCAGGGTACGCAGTATTTT.

This chain uses TRBV15 with TRBJ1-3; D is unclear. The CDR3 is 13 residues long. V lost 4 bases and J 1 base, leaving 5 bases between the germline ends. Germline assignment: CDR1 LNHNV and CDR2 YYDKDF (reference sequence). Here the CDR3 DNA reads TGTGCCACCAGCATTTTATCTGGAAACACCATATATTTT. Translating gives CATSILSGNTIYF.

CDR3 sequence: CASSLAGRHQPQHF. In nucleotides, the CDR3 is TGTGCCAGCAGCTTGGCAGGGCGCCATCAGCCCCAGCATTTT. This chain links TRBV5-8 with TRBJ1-5; a weak D match, TRBD1 (5 bases). This CDR3 is 14 amino acids long. Per germline, CDR1 SGHTS and CDR2 YDEGEE. Trimming pared 0 bases from V and 5 bases from J, leaving 9 bases between.

The genes are TRBV28 and TRBJ1-1, with 7 nucleotides matching TRBD1. Germline V CDR1 and CDR2: MDHEN, SYDVKM. After removal of 9 bases from V and 3 bases from J, the junction contained 4 bases not matched to a gene. There are 12 residues in the CDR3. CDR3 in amino acids: CASQGEYTEAFF. As DNA, the CDR3 is TGTGCCAGTCAGGGGGAGTACACTGAAGCTTTCTTT.

The chain carries TRBV28 and TRBJ1-4, with TRBD1 as a possible D gene (6 bases). This CDR3 comprises 13 residues. CDR1 is MDHEN and CDR2 is SYDVKM in the germline V gene. Trimming removed 6 bases at V and 5 bases at J, with 10 bases between. CDR3 sequence reads: CASSGTLNEKLFF. The CDR3 DNA sequence: TGTGCCAGCAGCGGGACACTGAATGAAAAACTGTTTTTT.

The chain has TRBV2 and TRBJ2-5; 9 bases match TRBD1. The closer fit of TRBJ2-7 to the DNA end suggests the J call may be wrong. This CDR3 has 13 residues. From germline, CDR1 is SNHLY and CDR2 FYNNEI. The CDR3 DNA follows: TGTGCCAGCGGACGGGACAGGGTAAACGAGCAGTACTTC. Translating it yields CASGRDRVNEQYF.

The chain carries TRBV28 and TRBJ1-1, with D tentatively TRBD1 (6 bases). V was clipped by 6 bases and J by 5 bases, with 19 bases between them. The length of the CDR3 is 15 residues. The germline V gene has CDR1 MDHEN and CDR2 SYDVKM. CDR3: CASRLLWGRETEAFF. CDR3 nucleotide sequence: TGTGCCAGCAGGCTGCTTTGGGGGCGAGAGACTGAAGCTTTCTTT.

A few counts support this clone. The chain is built from TRBV7-2 and TRBJ2-7; 8 positions match TRBD2. V lost 5 bases, J lost 4 bases, and 7 bases stayed unmatched. The germline CDR1 and CDR2 sequences are SGHTA and FQGNSA. This CDR3 region has 14 residues. The CDR3 is CASSLSGSLYEQYF. As DNA, the CDR3 is TGTGCCAGCAGCCTGAGCGGGAGCCTATACGAGCAGTACTTC.

This chain links TRBV28 with TRBJ2-7; no clear D. The germline gives CDR1 MDHEN, CDR2 SYDVKM. There are 14 residues in the CDR3. V was pared by 5 bases and J by 2 bases, with 13 bases between. The CDR3 loop is CASSPTVNPYEQYF. The CDR3 DNA reads TGTGCCAGCAGTCCAACAGTGAACCCCTACGAGCAGTACTTC.

The chain is built from TRBV7-3 and TRBJ2-7; D might be TRBD2 (6 bases). The germline gives CDR1 SGHTA, CDR2 FQGTGA. The CDR3 runs to 15 residues. V was cut by 1 base and J by 3 bases, with 13 bases left in between. The CDR3 here is CASSLMPGEIYEQYF. The DNA of the CDR3 is TGTGCCAGCAGCTTAATGCCGGGAGAGATCTACGAGCAGTACTTC.

This chain connects TRBV7-3 to TRBJ2-3, with D perhaps TRBD2 (6 bases). This CDR3 spans 14 amino acids. Looked up from germline, CDR1 is SGHTA and CDR2 is FQGTGA. V lost 4 bases to trimming and J lost 3 bases, with 11 bases between them. The CDR3 protein is CASSWSGRTDTQYF. The CDR3 bases are TGTGCCAGCAGCTGGAGCGGGCGGACAGATACGCAGTATTTT.

The chain has TRBV11-2 and TRBJ2-6, with 7 nucleotides matching TRBD1. Germline V gene lookup returns CDR1 SGHAT and CDR2 FQNNGV. This CDR3 is 15 amino acids long. V trimming: 5 bases; J trimming: 4 bases; junction bases outside the gene matches: 5. The CDR3 protein is CASSPYRGGANVLTF. As DNA, the CDR3 is TGTGCCAGCAGCCCGTACAGGGGAGGGGCCAACGTCCTGACTTTC.

The chain joins TRBV6-1 to TRBJ2-1; D uncertain. The CDR3 contains 11 residues. V was trimmed by 4 bases and J by 4 bases, leaving 2 bases between them. CDR1 is MNHNS, CDR2 SASEGT, per germline. In DNA form, the CDR3 reads TGTGCCAGCAGTGCTTACAATGAGCAGTTCTTC. Protein sequence: CASSAYNEQFF.

The CDR3 nucleotides are TGTGCCAGTAGTTCGCGACTGAGTAGCAATCAGCCCCAGCATTTT. As protein: CASSSRLSSNQPQHF. The chain uses TRBV19 and TRBJ1-5; D is unclear. This CDR3 is 15 amino acids long. Trimming left V 5 bases short and J 0 bases short, with 11 bases between. Germline CDR1 and CDR2: LNHDA and SQIVND (reference sequence).

The J gene is TRBJ2-1, the V gene TRBV7-2, with TRBD1 matching over 7 bases. V lost 4 bases to trimming and J lost 8 bases; unmatched junction nucleotides: 8. From germline, CDR1 is SGHTA and CDR2 FQGNSA. The CDR3 contains 14 residues. CDR3 protein: CASSSTGEWDEQFF. For the CDR3, the DNA is TGTGCCAGCAGCTCAACAGGGGAGTGGGATGAGCAGTTCTTC.

The chain carries TRBV9 and TRBJ2-5, with a possible D match to TRBD2 (6 bases). V lost 6 bases to trimming and J lost 0 bases, with 9 bases between them. This CDR3 contains 13 residues. Per the germline V gene, CDR1 is SGDLS and CDR2 is YYNGEE. In DNA form, the CDR3 reads TGTGCCAGCAACCGGGACTACCAAGAGACCCAGTACTTC. Its protein product is CASNRDYQETQYF.

V and J are TRBV27 and TRBJ1-1; D not certain. V gave up 2 bases and J gave up 1 base, with 8 bases separating them. The CDR3 runs to 14 residues. Per germline, CDR1 MNHEY and CDR2 SMNVEV (reference sequence). The CDR3 DNA follows: TGTGCCAGCAGTTTAATACTAGGGAACACTGAAGCTTTCTTT. Its translation: CASSLILGNTEAFF.

V is TRBV7-6 and J is TRBJ2-1, with 13 positions matching TRBD2. V shed 2 bases, J shed 3 bases, and the junction held 7 bases outside the gene matches. CDR1 and CDR2 (germline): SGHVS, FNYEAQ. The CDR3 consists of 18 residues. The CDR3 here is CASSLTRTSGGNYNEQFF. The DNA for the CDR3 is TGTGCCAGCAGCTTAACGCGGACTAGCGGGGGTAACTACAATGAGCAGTTCTTC.

DNA for the CDR3: TGTGCCAGTACCAAAATGAGGGAAGCTTTCTTT. Translated, it gives CASTKMREAFF. The chain carries TRBV19 and TRBJ1-1; no firm D call. This CDR3 is built from 11 residues. The ends were cut back, 7 bases at V and 8 bases at J, with 11 bases in the middle. Germline V CDR1 and CDR2: LNHDA, SQIVND (reference sequence). Using reference TRBV19 and TRBJ1-1 for the parts outside the CDR3, the full variable domain is DGGITQSPKYLFRKEGQNVTLSCEQNLNHDAMYWYRQDPGQGLRLIYYSQIVNDFQKGDIAEGYSVSREKKESFPLTVTSAQKNPTAFYLCASTKMREAFFGQGTRLTVV.

This chain connects TRBV19 to TRBJ2-3, with a possible D match to TRBD2 (5 bases). V lost 4 bases and J 1 base, leaving 6 bases between the germline ends. The CDR3 is 13 amino acids. Germline V gene lookup returns CDR1 LNHDA and CDR2 SQIVND (reference sequence). The DNA of the CDR3 is TGTGCCAGTAGTAACGGGGGCACAGATACGCAGTATTTT. It translates to CASSNGGTDTQYF.